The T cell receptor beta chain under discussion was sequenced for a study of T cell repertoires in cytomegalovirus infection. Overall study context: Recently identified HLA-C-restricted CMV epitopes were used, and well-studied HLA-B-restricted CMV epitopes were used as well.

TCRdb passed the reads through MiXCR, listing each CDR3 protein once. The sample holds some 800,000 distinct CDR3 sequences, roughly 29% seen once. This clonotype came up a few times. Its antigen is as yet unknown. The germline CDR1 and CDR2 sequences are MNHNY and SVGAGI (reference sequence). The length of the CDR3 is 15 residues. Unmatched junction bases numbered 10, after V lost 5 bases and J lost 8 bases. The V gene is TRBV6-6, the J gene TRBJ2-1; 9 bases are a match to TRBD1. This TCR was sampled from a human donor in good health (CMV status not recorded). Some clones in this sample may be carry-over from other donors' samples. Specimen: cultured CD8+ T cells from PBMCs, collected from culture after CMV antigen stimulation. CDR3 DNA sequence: TGTGCCAGCAGTGAGGGGACAGGGTCAGGATATGAGCAGTTCTTC. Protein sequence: CASSEGTGSGYEQFF.